These 25 T cell receptor beta chains were all obtained from the same sample, sequenced in a study of blood T cell repertoires in COVID-19 (TCRdb year 2020). The library was obtained by the immunoSEQ multiplex PCR assay. Drawn from immuneACCESS, this table holds only the in-frame rearrangements with V and J called that TCRdb kept. Clones are partly lost; checked studies trace under half to an unresolved V gene and leave the rest unexplained. The sample table records about 24,000 clones; about nine tenths of these occur just once. The top ten clonotypes cover over 25% of the sample. Sequencing used peripheral blood. These receptors all stem from a woman between 70 and 85 years old with active COVID-19.

The chain carries TRBV5-6 and TRBJ2-1; 11 nucleotides agree with TRBD2. V was pared by 4 bases and J by 2 bases, with 5 bases of the junction left unmatched. CDR3 length equals 16 residues. CDR1 and CDR2 from the germline V gene are SGHDT and YYEEEE. In nucleotides, the CDR3 is TGTGCCAGCAGCGTCATACTAGCGGGGGCCTACAATGAGCAGTTCTTC. It encodes CASSVILAGAYNEQFF.

The chain has TRBV2 and TRBJ1-2, with 9 bases aligning to TRBD1. The CDR3 is 17 residues long. Per germline, CDR1 SNHLY and CDR2 FYNNEI. V lost 5 bases and J lost 3; bases outside the gene matches: 13. CDR3: CASSMRDRAYTHYGYTF. CDR3 in DNA: TGTGCCAGCAGTATGCGGGACAGGGCTTACACGCACTATGGCTACACCTTC.

The rearrangement joins TRBV29-1 to TRBJ2-1; the match to TRBD2 covers 7 bases. Germline CDR1 reads SQVTM; CDR2 reads ANQGSEA. The CDR3 extends over 11 amino acids. The V gene end was trimmed by 7 bases and the J gene end by 7 bases; junction bases not matched to a gene: 4. The CDR3 here is CSARGFNEQFF. For the CDR3, the DNA is TGCAGCGCGCGGGGGTTTAATGAGCAGTTCTTC.

The rearrangement joins TRBV11-1 to TRBJ1-1, with D tentatively TRBD1 (5 bases). Trimming took off 1 base at V and 4 bases at J, with 7 bases between the two ends. Germline CDR1 reads SGHAT; CDR2 reads FQDESV (reference sequence). The CDR3 is 13 amino acids. CDR3 nucleotide sequence: TGTGCCAGCAGCTTAGAGGGGTTCACTGAAGCTTTCTTT. Translated, it gives CASSLEGFTEAFF.

The chain has TRBV6-5 and TRBJ2-1, with TRBD1 identical over 7 bases. Germline V gene sequence: CDR1 MNHEY, CDR2 SVGAGI. CDR3 size: 14 residues. V lost 2 bases and J lost 9; bases outside the gene matches: 7. CDR3 DNA sequence: TGTGCCAGCAGTTACGGCGACAGGGCAAGTGAGCAGTTCTTC. Translated, it gives CASSYGDRASEQFF.

The rearrangement uses TRBV6-5 and TRBJ2-3, with 8 bases lining up with TRBD1. The germline V gene has CDR1 MNHEY and CDR2 SVGAGI. CDR3 size: 16 residues. Trimming took 4 bases from V and 1 from J; bases not matched to a gene: 7. The CDR3 loop is CASSSVPGQGTDTQYF. The CDR3 coding sequence is TGTGCCAGCAGTTCTGTACCGGGACAGGGCACAGATACGCAGTATTTT.

V is TRBV20-1 and J is TRBJ1-2; no reliable D call. The CDR3 contains 10 residues. Germline CDR1 reads DFQATT; CDR2 reads SNEGSKA (reference sequence). The V end was cut by 3 bases, the J end by 7 bases, with 6 bases between. As DNA, the CDR3 is TGCAGTGCTAGTATCGGTGGCTACACCTTC. This translates into CSASIGGYTF.

Here the CDR3 reads CASISRGRRELFF. The CDR3 DNA reads as TGTGCCAGTATAAGCAGGGGGCGGAGGGAGCTGTTTTTT. This chain links TRBV19 with TRBJ2-2, with 8 bases fitting TRBD1. The CDR3 loop spans 13 amino acids. With V trimmed by 7 bases and J by 9 bases, 7 bases remained unmatched. Germline V gene sequence: CDR1 LNHDA, CDR2 SQIVND (reference sequence).

This clone was seen a few times. V gene TRBV7-8 combines with J gene TRBJ2-2, with D perhaps matching TRBD1 (6 bases). The CDR3 runs to 15 residues. From germline, CDR1 is SGHVS and CDR2 FQNEAQ. V was clipped by 9 bases and J by 0 bases, with 14 bases between them. The CDR3 coding sequence is TGTGCCAGTACCGGGACAAGCGCGAACACCGGGGAGCTGTTTTTT. As protein: CASTGTSANTGELFF.

The chain couples TRBV5-4 to TRBJ2-7, with 11 bases identical to TRBD2. The CDR3 spans 19 residues. The germline V gene has CDR1 SGHNT and CDR2 YYREEE (reference sequence). V trimming: 4 bases; J trimming: 0 bases; junction bases outside the gene matches: 15. CDR3 sequence reads: CASSPTGLAVPNSSYEQYF. The DNA of the CDR3 is TGTGCCAGCAGCCCTACGGGACTAGCGGTGCCAAACTCCTCCTACGAGCAGTACTTC.

CDR3 region: CASSLDRTINYGYTF. The CDR3 nucleotides read TGTGCCAGCAGCTTAGACAGGACAATAAACTATGGCTACACCTTC. The rearrangement links TRBV7-2 to TRBJ1-2; a possible D gene is TRBD1 (5 bases). Per germline, CDR1 SGHTA and CDR2 FQGNSA. The CDR3 sequence is 15 residues long. V gave up 1 base and J gave up 2 bases, with 11 bases separating them.

The chain recombines TRBV6-5 with TRBJ1-1, with D possibly TRBD1 on 5 matching bases. V lost 0 bases and J lost 3, with 11 bases in between. CDR1 is MNHEY, CDR2 SVGAGI, per germline. The CDR3 contains 15 residues. The CDR3 DNA is TGTGCCAGCAGTTACTCGAATCAAGGGGACACTGAAGCTTTCTTT. It translates to CASSYSNQGDTEAFF.

The chain employs TRBV9 and TRBJ2-7; a possible D gene is TRBD2 (6 bases). This CDR3 comprises 15 residues. The V and J ends lost 5 bases and 0 bases respectively, with 15 bases between them. Germline V gives CDR1 SGDLS, CDR2 YYNGEE. The chain's CDR3 is CASSRLEGSSYEQYF. CDR3 in DNA: TGTGCCAGCAGTCGACTGGAGGGGAGCTCCTACGAGCAGTACTTC.

The chain uses TRBV25-1 and TRBJ2-5; TRBD2 aligns across 11 bases. V shed 9 bases and J 5 bases; nucleotides not matched to a gene: 5. CDR3 length: 13 amino acids. Per germline, CDR1 MGHDK and CDR2 SYGVNS. CDR3 DNA sequence: TGTGCCAGTGCCCTAGCGGGGGGTGAGACCCAGTACTTC. Amino acid sequence: CASALAGGETQYF.

V is TRBV7-3 and J is TRBJ1-5, with a weak D call TRBD1 (6 bases). The length of the CDR3 is 18 residues. The germline gives CDR1 SGHTA, CDR2 FQGTGA. V lost 1 base, J lost 3 bases, and 19 bases lay in between. The CDR3, as DNA: TGTGCCAGCAGCTTAAAATCGGATAGGCAGGGGTACAATCAGCCCCAGCATTTT. This translates into CASSLKSDRQGYNQPQHF.

In DNA form, the CDR3 reads TGCGCCAGCAGCCAAGAGATCGCAGGGACTATCTACGAGCAGTACTTC. It codes for CASSQEIAGTIYEQYF. This sequence joins TRBV4-1 and TRBJ2-7; 7 bases are a match to TRBD2. Germline V CDR1 and CDR2: MGHRA, YSYEKL. The trim removed 0 bases at V and 3 bases at J, leaving 8 bases unmatched. This CDR3 comprises 16 residues.

V gene TRBV4-2 combines with J gene TRBJ2-1, with TRBD2 identical over 13 bases. Germline V CDR1 and CDR2: LGHNA, YNFKEQ. The CDR3 runs to 19 residues. Losses at the gene ends were 1 base for V and 3 bases for J; bases not matched to a gene: 9. CDR3 loop: CASSQVITSGGVDYNEQFF. The CDR3, as DNA: TGTGCCAGCAGCCAAGTCATAACTAGCGGGGGGGTAGACTACAATGAGCAGTTCTTC.

The J gene is TRBJ2-1, the V gene TRBV3-1 (or the pseudogene TRBV3-2); 14 bases are a match to TRBD2. The J segment lost 0 bases and the V segment lost 3 bases, leaving 4 bases of the junction unmatched. This CDR3 comprises 18 residues. Per germline, CDR1 LGHDT and CDR2 YNNKEL (reference sequence). CDR3 sequence: CASSHGTSGGLSYNEQFF. The CDR3 nucleotides read TGTGCCAGCAGCCACGGGACTAGCGGGGGTCTCTCCTACAATGAGCAGTTCTTC.

The chain uses TRBV4-3 and TRBJ2-5; D is uncertain. V lost 4 bases to trimming and J lost 1 base, with 13 bases between them. The CDR3 consists of 15 residues. The germline gives CDR1 LGHNA, CDR2 YSLEER. The CDR3 nucleotides are TGCGCCAGCAGCCGAAAGTTCAGTGCCCAAGAGACCCAGTACTTC. It encodes CASSRKFSAQETQYF.

The chain employs TRBV28 and TRBJ1-1, with 7 bases that match TRBD1. The CDR3 loop spans 15 amino acids. V gave up 5 bases and J gave up 1 base; unmatched junction bases: 7. Germline-derived CDR1 and CDR2 are MDHEN and SYDVKM. The CDR3 sequence is CASSLGTAGNTEAFF. CDR3 in DNA: TGTGCCAGCAGTCTCGGGACAGCGGGGAACACTGAAGCTTTCTTT.

The genes are TRBV28 and TRBJ2-7; a weak D match, TRBD2 (6 bases). The CDR3 spans 12 residues. V shed 7 bases and J shed 6 bases, with 13 bases lying between them. Germline V CDR1 and CDR2: MDHEN, SYDVKM. The DNA for the CDR3 is TGTGCCAGCAATTCGGGAGTTGGCGAGCAGTACTTC. The encoded protein is CASNSGVGEQYF.

In its sample, this clone was seen once. V usage is TRBV13 and J usage is TRBJ2-3; 8 bases are shared with TRBD2. Trimming removed 0 bases from V and 1 base from J; junction bases left unmatched: 3. CDR3 size: 16 residues. The germline gives CDR1 PRHDT, CDR2 FYEKMQ (reference sequence). In DNA form, the CDR3 reads TGTGCCAGCAGCTTAGGGAGCGGGGGCGGCACAGATACGCAGTATTTT. It translates to CASSLGSGGGTDTQYF.

The chain is built from TRBV4-1 and TRBJ1-6; TRBD1 agrees at 7 bases. CDR1 is MGHRA, CDR2 YSYEKL, per germline. Trimming cost V 1 base and J 11 bases; bases outside gene matches: 11. This CDR3 comprises 16 residues. The CDR3 bases are TGCGCCAGCAGCCAAGGACAGGGACCCACTTCGACACCCCTCCACTTT. It yields the protein CASSQGQGPTSTPLHF.

The V call is TRBV27, the J call TRBJ2-5, with D maybe TRBD2 (7 bases). Germline CDR1 is MNHEY and CDR2 is SMNVEV (reference sequence). V lost 4 bases and J 4 bases, leaving 13 bases between the germline ends. The CDR3 is made up of 14 amino acids. CDR3 protein: CASSSGGRAETQYF. The CDR3 nucleotides read TGTGCCAGCAGTTCCGGGGGGCGTGCAGAGACCCAGTACTTC.

The genes are TRBV7-3 and TRBJ2-3, with a weak D call TRBD1 (5 bases). Germline V gene lookup returns CDR1 SGHTA and CDR2 FQGTGA. The length of the CDR3 is 14 residues. The ends were cut back, 4 bases at V and 0 bases at J, with 8 bases in the middle. The CDR3 reads CASSSGISTDTQYF. CDR3 nucleotide sequence: TGTGCCAGCAGCTCAGGGATTAGCACAGATACGCAGTATTTT.